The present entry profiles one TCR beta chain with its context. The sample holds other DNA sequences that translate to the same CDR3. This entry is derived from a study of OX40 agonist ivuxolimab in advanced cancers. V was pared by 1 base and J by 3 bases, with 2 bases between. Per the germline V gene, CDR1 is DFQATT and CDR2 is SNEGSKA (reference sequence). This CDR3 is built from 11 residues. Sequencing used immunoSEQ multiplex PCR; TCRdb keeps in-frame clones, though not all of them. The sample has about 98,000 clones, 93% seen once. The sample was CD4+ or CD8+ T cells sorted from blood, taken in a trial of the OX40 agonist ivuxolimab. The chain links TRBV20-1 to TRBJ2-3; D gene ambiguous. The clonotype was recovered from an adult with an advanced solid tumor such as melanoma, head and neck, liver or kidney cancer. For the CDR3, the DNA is TGCAGTGCTAGAGGGACAGATACGCAGTATTTT. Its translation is CSARGTDTQYF.